The next 27 T cell receptor beta chains were all read from a single sample in a study of T cells in localized non-small cell lung cancer. This table comes from immunoSEQ multiplex PCR, and its TCRdb copy is limited to in-frame clones, with some not included. This table has over 40,000 clones, approximately 88% appearing once. The sequences come from peripheral blood mononuclear cells, collected before any cancer treatment. The receptors here all came from a man between 40 and 70 years old with stage III lung adenocarcinoma.

The chain employs TRBV5-1 and TRBJ1-3; tentatively, D is TRBD1 (5 bases). This CDR3 contains 16 residues. Trimming removed 4 bases from V and 0 bases from J, with 14 bases in between. Germline values: CDR1 SGHRS, CDR2 YFSETQ. The CDR3: CASSTRQSGSGNTIYF. CDR3 coding DNA: TGCGCCAGCAGCACCCGACAGTCCGGCTCTGGAAACACCATATATTTT.

This CDR3 reads CAWSARAEAFF. In DNA form, the CDR3 reads TGTGCCTGGAGTGCCCGGGCCGAAGCTTTCTTT. The chain combines TRBV30 with TRBJ1-1, with D hard to call. In germline, CDR1 is GTSNPN, CDR2 SVGIG (reference sequence). Trimming removed 1 base at V and 8 bases at J, with 8 bases between. The CDR3 spans 11 residues.

The genes are TRBV6-5 and TRBJ1-5; D is undetermined. Trimming took off 6 bases at V and 9 bases at J, with 12 bases between the two ends. The germline V gene encodes CDR1 MNHEY and CDR2 SVGAGI. The CDR3 has 12 residues. DNA of the CDR3: TGTGCCAGCAGCCTCCTTAACGGGCCCCAGCATTTT. Its protein is CASSLLNGPQHF.

The chain joins TRBV30 to TRBJ1-3; possibly TRBD1 for D (6 bases). The V gene's germline CDR1 is GTSNPN and CDR2 SVGIG (reference sequence). The CDR3 runs 13 residues. V was shortened by 2 bases and J by 4 bases, with 9 bases between the two germline ends. The CDR3 region is CAWSSGDGNTIYF. The CDR3 coding sequence is TGTGCCTGGAGTTCAGGGGACGGAAACACCATATATTTT.

The V gene is TRBV7-2, the J gene TRBJ2-7; D gene ambiguous. Deletions cut 3 bases from V and 6 bases from J, with 9 bases between. CDR1 SGHTA and CDR2 FQGNSA come from the germline V gene. This CDR3 region has 12 residues. CDR3 sequence (DNA): TGTGCCAGCAGCTTCCCCCCTCGCGAGCAGTACTTC. This encodes CASSFPPREQYF. Full variable domain (remainder filled in from reference TRBV7-2 and TRBJ2-7): GAGVSQSPSNKVTEKGKDVELRCDPISGHTALYWYRQSLGQGLEFLIYFQGNSAPDKSGLPSDRFSAERTGGSVSTLTIQRTQQEDSAVYLCASSFPPREQYFGPGTRLTVT.

Only one count was recorded for this clone. This chain connects TRBV5-1 to TRBJ1-5; TRBD1 might be the D (6 bases). Germline V CDR1 and CDR2: SGHRS, YFSETQ. The ends were cut back, 4 bases at V and 0 bases at J, with 11 bases in the middle. The CDR3 is 15 residues long. CDR3 protein: CASSLRQVSNQPQHF. CDR3 coding DNA: TGCGCCAGCAGCCTACGACAGGTTAGCAATCAGCCCCAGCATTTT. The full variable domain, in which reference TRBV5-1 and TRBJ1-5 provide the parts outside the CDR3, is KAGVTQTPRYLIKTRGQQVTLSCSPISGHRSVSWYQQTPGQGLQFLFEYFSETQRNKGNFPGRFSGRQFSNSRSEMNVSTLELGDSALYLCASSLRQVSNQPQHFGDGTRLSIL.

The chain carries TRBV14 and TRBJ2-5; D not certain. There are 13 residues in the CDR3. V was trimmed by 4 bases and J by 2 bases, leaving 8 bases between them. Germline V gene lookup returns CDR1 SGHDN and CDR2 FVKESK. CDR3 region: CASSRAHQETQYF. As DNA, the CDR3 is TGTGCCAGCAGCCGCGCCCATCAAGAGACCCAGTACTTC.

This chain uses TRBV19 with TRBJ2-3; D might be TRBD1 (5 bases). V lost 7 bases, J lost 2 bases, and 16 bases lay in between. Germline CDR1 LNHDA, CDR2 SQIVND (reference sequence). The CDR3 has 15 amino acids. In nucleotides, the CDR3 is TGTGCCAGTACCTTAGGTGGGGCCTTCACAGATACGCAGTATTTT. Its translation: CASTLGGAFTDTQYF.

The chain employs TRBV4-2 and TRBJ2-3; D unclear. Germline loops: CDR1 LGHNA, CDR2 YNFKEQ. The CDR3 loop spans 18 amino acids. The V end lost 0 bases, the J end lost 1 base, and 17 bases lay between the germline ends. CDR3 DNA: TGTGCCAGCAGCCAAGATCCCTTTCAACACCTAGGCACAGATACGCAGTATTTT. It encodes CASSQDPFQHLGTDTQYF.

This clone was seen a handful of times. The chain has TRBV10-2 and TRBJ1-2; D might be TRBD1 (6 bases). From germline, CDR1 is WSHSY and CDR2 SAAADI. V shed 10 bases and J shed 8 bases, with 17 bases lying between them. There are 12 residues in the CDR3. Here the CDR3 reads CATLPGEGGYTF. The CDR3 coding sequence is TGCGCCACCCTACCAGGGGAAGGCGGCTACACCTTC.

The rearrangement uses TRBV5-8 and TRBJ1-1; D is ambiguous. V lost 3 bases, J lost 3 bases, and 9 bases lay in between. The germline V gene encodes CDR1 SGHTS and CDR2 YDEGEE. The CDR3 extends over 13 amino acids. The DNA of the CDR3 is TGTGCCAGCAGCTCGTACACGTACACTGAAGCTTTCTTT. It codes for CASSSYTYTEAFF.

The chain couples TRBV11-3 to TRBJ2-7, with TRBD2 matching 11 bases. Germline lookup yields CDR1 SGHNT and CDR2 YENEEA. Germline trimming cut 6 bases from V and 2 bases from J; bases unmatched to any gene: 9. The CDR3 is made up of 16 amino acids. The CDR3 reads CASRGKLAGVPYEQYF. DNA for the CDR3: TGTGCCAGCAGGGGGAAACTAGCGGGGGTTCCCTACGAGCAGTACTTC.

The chain has TRBV7-9 and TRBJ2-3; TRBD2 aligns across 13 bases. CDR3 size: 16 residues. V shed 5 bases, J shed 2 bases, and the junction held 4 bases outside the gene matches. The V gene's germline CDR1 is SEHNR and CDR2 FQNEAQ (reference sequence). This chain's CDR3 is CASSTGLAGLTDTQYF. The CDR3 region has the DNA TGTGCCAGCAGCACGGGACTAGCGGGGCTCACAGATACGCAGTATTTT.

V is TRBV19 and J is TRBJ2-7; D is undetermined. V was clipped by 0 bases and J by 3 bases, with 6 bases between them. CDR3 length: 13 amino acids. From germline, CDR1 is LNHDA and CDR2 SQIVND (reference sequence). The DNA for the CDR3 is TGTGCCAGTAGTATAGACGGATTCTACGAGCAGTACTTC. This encodes CASSIDGFYEQYF.

The chain joins TRBV6-5 to TRBJ1-2; no firm D call. The CDR3 runs to 14 residues. V dropped 3 bases and J dropped 2 bases, with 10 bases sitting between them. The germline gives CDR1 MNHEY, CDR2 SVGAGI. The DNA of the CDR3 is TGTGCCAGCAGTTATCCGACACCCAACTATGGCTACACCTTC. This translates into CASSYPTPNYGYTF.

This clone occurred a few times. The chain links TRBV4-3 to TRBJ1-2; D gene uncertain. CDR3 size: 15 residues. Germline V gene sequence: CDR1 LGHNA, CDR2 YSLEER. V was clipped by 1 base and J by 1 base, with 10 bases between them. The CDR3 here is CASSQAPDYNYGYTF. In DNA form, the CDR3 reads TGCGCCAGCAGCCAAGCGCCCGACTATAACTATGGCTACACCTTC.

The V gene is TRBV30, the J gene TRBJ2-2, with a tentative D call TRBD2 (5 bases). The germline gives CDR1 GTSNPN, CDR2 SVGIG (reference sequence). V was clipped by 0 bases and J by 8 bases, with 10 bases between them. This CDR3 region has 13 residues. CDR3 nucleotides: TGTGCCTGGAGTGTACTAGAGGCTGGGGAGCTGTTTTTT. This sequence encodes CAWSVLEAGELFF.

The V call is TRBV2, the J call TRBJ2-3; 11 nucleotides match TRBD2. The V gene end was trimmed by 6 bases and the J gene end by 3 bases; junction bases not matched to a gene: 8. CDR1 SNHLY and CDR2 FYNNEI come from the germline V gene. The length of the CDR3 is 16 residues. This CDR3 reads CASSDGLAGDTDTQYF. The CDR3 DNA is TGTGCCAGCAGCGATGGACTAGCGGGCGATACAGATACGCAGTATTTT.

J is TRBJ1-6 and V is TRBV11-2, with a possible D match to TRBD1 (5 bases). This CDR3 region has 15 residues. Trimming stripped 5 bases from V and 7 bases from J, with 15 bases between. Germline assignment: CDR1 SGHAT and CDR2 FQNNGV. In DNA form, the CDR3 reads TGTGCCAGCAGCGAAGGGACCGAAAAGAATTCACCCCTCCACTTT. Encoded protein: CASSEGTEKNSPLHF.

The gene calls are TRBV7-2 and TRBJ1-1; a weak D match, TRBD1 (6 bases). Trimming removed 1 base at V and 1 base at J, with 7 bases between. This CDR3 region has 14 residues. Germline CDR1 reads SGHTA; CDR2 reads FQGNSA. The CDR3 nucleotides read TGTGCCAGCAGCTTAGACAGGGAGAACACTGAAGCTTTCTTT. Translation gives CASSLDRENTEAFF.

The chain is built from TRBV5-1 and TRBJ2-3, with TRBD1 identical over 9 bases. Germline CDR1 reads SGHRS; CDR2 reads YFSETQ. This CDR3 region has 16 residues. The junction had 8 bases not matched to a gene; V was cut back by 3 bases and J by 3 bases. The CDR3 reads CASSSAGTGITDTQYF. CDR3 nucleotides: TGCGCCAGCAGCTCAGCCGGGACAGGGATTACAGATACGCAGTATTTT. The variable domain in full, completed from reference TRBV5-1 and TRBJ2-3, reads KAGVTQTPRYLIKTRGQQVTLSCSPISGHRSVSWYQQTPGQGLQFLFEYFSETQRNKGNFPGRFSGRQFSNSRSEMNVSTLELGDSALYLCASSSAGTGITDTQYFGPGTRLTVL.

This chain uses TRBV4-2 with TRBJ1-1; D remains ambiguous. The CDR3 has 18 residues. V lost 1 base to trimming and J lost 1 base, with 19 bases between them. CDR1 LGHNA and CDR2 YNFKEQ come from the germline V gene. Here the CDR3 reads CASSQVTRGQAGNTEAFF. The CDR3 nucleotides read TGTGCCAGCAGCCAAGTGACTCGAGGGCAGGCCGGGAACACTGAAGCTTTCTTT.

V and J are TRBV6-5 and TRBJ1-6, with D uncertain. The germline V and J ends were trimmed by 2 bases and 10 bases, with 6 bases remaining between them. CDR1 MNHEY and CDR2 SVGAGI come from the germline V gene. The CDR3 runs to 12 residues. The CDR3 DNA is TGTGCCAGCAGTTACGGTCCCTCACCCCTCCACTTT. Protein: CASSYGPSPLHF.

This sequence joins TRBV4-1 and TRBJ2-2; 9 bases align to TRBD2. The V gene's germline CDR1 is MGHRA and CDR2 YSYEKL. The CDR3 length is 16 residues. V was pared by 2 bases and J by 1 base, with 2 bases of the junction left unmatched. CDR3 protein: CASSQWTSENTGELFF. The CDR3, as DNA: TGCGCCAGCAGCCAATGGACTAGCGAGAACACCGGGGAGCTGTTTTTT.

The chain has TRBV6-1 and TRBJ1-5; the D gene is possibly TRBD1 (5 bases). Trimming took 8 bases from V and 5 from J, leaving 16 bases between them. Per the germline V gene, CDR1 is MNHNS and CDR2 is SASEGT. The CDR3 spans 14 residues. CDR3 loop: CASSREWWDQPQHF. The CDR3 DNA reads TGTGCCAGCTCCAGGGAGTGGTGGGATCAGCCCCAGCATTTT.

The count of this clone is one. The chain carries TRBV4-1 and TRBJ2-7, with D uncertain. The CDR3 loop spans 15 amino acids. The germline V gene has CDR1 MGHRA and CDR2 YSYEKL. V gave up 0 bases and J gave up 7 bases, with 16 bases separating them. The CDR3 reads CASSQDAPNLGEQYF. CDR3 coding DNA: TGCGCCAGCAGCCAAGATGCCCCAAATCTGGGGGAGCAGTACTTC.

This clone was picked up one time. The chain employs TRBV5-6 and TRBJ1-2, with TRBD1 identical over 8 bases. The CDR3 contains 16 residues. Germline V gives CDR1 SGHDT, CDR2 YYEEEE. V lost 0 bases to trimming and J lost 4 bases; unmatched junction nucleotides: 8. The CDR3 region has the DNA TGTGCCAGCAGCTTGGACCCGACAGGGGCTGGCTATGGCTACACCTTC. It specifies CASSLDPTGAGYGYTF.